The rows below give T cell receptor beta chains drawn from one sample of a study of blood T cells in healthy people across ages. Each CDR3 protein is one row after TCRdb ran MiXCR on the 5' RACE reads. The sample consists of hundreds of thousands of distinct CDR3 sequences, about 44% of them appearing once. Sequenced input: blood. The receptors originated from a young man in good health. CDR3s include the opening cysteine and the closing phenylalanine or tryptophan. Each record gives: V gene, J gene, clone size, D gene, CDR3 DNA, CDR3 protein. A D gene is named only where the DNA matches it firmly. Size values are once, few and many counts, or a class for expanded clones, and some rows have none.

>TRBV21-1|TRBJ2-7|.|.
TGTGCCAACAGCAAAGAGCGGCCCGGCTACGAGCAGTACTTC
CANSKERPGYEQYF
>TRBV20-1|TRBJ1-2|.|TRBD1
TGCAGTGCTAGAGAAAGACAGGGGCCATTCTATGGCTACACCTTC
CSARERQGPFYGYTF
>TRBV20-1|TRBJ1-1|.|TRBD1
TGCAGTGCTTTGGACAGGCCCTCCACTGAAGCTTTCTTT
CSALDRPSTEAFF
>TRBV15|TRBJ1-6|.|.
TGTGCCACCAGCAGAGATCCGGGTAATTCACCCCTCCACTTT
CATSRDPGNSPLHF
>TRBV18|TRBJ2-5|.|.
TGTGCCAGCTCACCTTCGTTTTTCGGGACACACCAAGAGACCCAGTACTTC
CASSPSFFGTHQETQYF
>TRBV7-9|TRBJ2-7|.|.
TGTGCCAGCGCCAGGGGAGGGAACTACGAGCAGTACTTC
CASARGGNYEQYF
>TRBV2|TRBJ2-7|once|.
TGTGCCAGCAGTGGAGCCCTTCAGGGCTACGAGCAGTACTTC
CASSGALQGYEQYF
>TRBV7-2|TRBJ2-1|.|.
TGTGCCGCCCAGTTGGTTAGCGGCTTCGTGGATGAGCAGTTCTTC
CAAQLVSGFVDEQFF
>TRBV5-6|TRBJ2-1|few|.
TGTGCCAGCAGCTTGCGAGGGGGGGCCTTGGGTGAGCAGTTCTTC
CASSLRGGALGEQFF
>TRBV6-6|TRBJ1-2|.|.
TGTGCCGGCAGTTACTCGATCGCAGGGACCTATGGCTACACCTTC
CAGSYSIAGTYGYTF
>TRBV25-1|TRBJ1-2|.|.
TGTGCCAGCAGTGAGGGGGAGACTAACTATGGCTACACCTTC
CASSEGETNYGYTF
>TRBV5-5|TRBJ2-7|few|TRBD1
TGTGCCAGCAGTACCGGGACAGGCCCCTACGAGCAGTACTTC
CASSTGTGPYEQYF
>TRBV21-1|TRBJ1-6|.|.
TGTGCCAGCAGCTGCACGGGACAGTATTCAAAGGATAATTCACCCCTCCACTTT
CASSCTGQYSKDNSPLHF
>TRBV29-1|TRBJ2-3|many|.
TGCAGCGTTGGTAGGACGGATACGCAGTATTTT
CSVGRTDTQYF
>TRBV7-3|TRBJ2-1|.|TRBD2
TGTGCCAGCAGCCCCTCAGAGCGGGGCTCCTACAATGAGCAGTTCTTC
CASSPSERGSYNEQFF
>TRBV24-1|TRBJ2-7|.|.
TGTGCCACCAGTGATTTCATTGACGGTACCTACGAGCAGTACTTC
CATSDFIDGTYEQYF
>TRBV7-2|TRBJ2-7|.|TRBD1
TGTGCCAGCAGCTTTACAGGGGGCCTATACGAGCAGTACTTC
CASSFTGGLYEQYF
>TRBV4-3|TRBJ1-6|.|.
TGCGCCAGCAGCCAAGATTGGGACGGGGATTCACCCCTCCACTTT
CASSQDWDGDSPLHF
>TRBV6-2/TRBV6-3|TRBJ1-6|.|.
TGTGCCAGCAGTTACTCGTTACGGCAGGGTAATTCACCCCTCCACTTT
CASSYSLRQGNSPLHF
>TRBV7-2|TRBJ2-1|few|TRBD1
TGTGCCAGCAGCTTAACAGGGGGCTCCGTCCCATTTGAGCAGTTCTTC
CASSLTGGSVPFEQFF
>TRBV6-1|TRBJ2-2|.|.
TGTGCCAGCACCGAAGGGGCCGGGGAGCTGTTTTTT
CASTEGAGELFF
>TRBV7-9|TRBJ1-2|.|.
TGTGCCAGCAGCGAAACAGGAGACTATGGCTACACCTTC
CASSETGDYGYTF
>TRBV27|TRBJ2-1|.|.
TGTGCCAGCAGTTTAAGTAGTAGCGGTTACGACGATGAGCAGTTCTTC
CASSLSSSGYDDEQFF
>TRBV29-1|TRBJ2-2|.|TRBD2
TGCAGCGTTGAAGACGGGCGACTAGCGGGAGGGACGAACACCGGGGAGCTGTTTTTT
CSVEDGRLAGGTNTGELFF
>TRBV12-3/TRBV12-4|TRBJ2-1|.|TRBD1
TGTGCCAGCTTTCCGGGACAGCAATACAATGAGCAGTTCTTC
CASFPGQQYNEQFF
>TRBV20-1|TRBJ2-7|few|TRBD1
TGCAGTGGGGACAGGAGCTCCTACGAGCAGTACTTC
CSGDRSSYEQYF
>TRBV6-4|TRBJ2-3|.|TRBD2
TGTGCCAGCAGTACTACCGGACTAGCGGGGGGCCGGGATACGCAGTATTTT
CASSTTGLAGGRDTQYF